The 27 T cell receptor beta chains listed next were all sequenced from one sample in a study of blood T cell repertoires in COVID-19 (TCRdb year 2020). Library preparation employed the immunoSEQ multiplex PCR assay. Imported from immuneACCESS, the table was reduced by TCRdb to in-frame sequences with V and J called. These copies leave out some clones; in studies compared against another copy, an unresolved V gene accounts for under half, and the cause of the remainder is not known. The sample table lists roughly 250,000 clones, less than 85% of them with a count of one. The ten largest clones add up to roughly 4.6% of the sample. What was sequenced was peripheral blood. All receptors come from a woman at least 80 years old with active or convalescent COVID-19.

The J gene is TRBJ2-1, the V gene TRBV2; 9 positions agree with TRBD2. This CDR3 contains 13 residues. CDR1 and CDR2 (germline): SNHLY, FYNNEI. The J segment lost 4 bases and the V segment lost 6 bases, leaving 1 base of the junction unmatched. CDR3 region: CASRREGYNEQFF. The CDR3 DNA follows: TGTGCCAGCAGGCGGGAGGGATACAATGAGCAGTTCTTC.

The CDR3 loop reads CASSPRYSGGSETQYF. DNA for the CDR3: TGTGCCAGCTCACCAAGGTACAGCGGGGGATCGGAGACCCAGTACTTC. The rearrangement links TRBV18 to TRBJ2-5; TRBD2 aligns across 8 bases. The CDR3 loop spans 16 amino acids. Germline values: CDR1 KGHSH, CDR2 LQKENI. The trim removed 2 bases at V and 5 bases at J, leaving 10 bases unmatched.

The rearrangement uses TRBV5-1 and TRBJ2-3; 13 bases agree with TRBD2. The CDR3 is made up of 16 amino acids. Germline CDR1 reads SGHRS; CDR2 reads YFSETQ. V lost 6 bases, J lost 4 bases, and 8 bases stayed unmatched. DNA of the CDR3: TGCGCCAGCAAGGCCGGACTAGCGGGAGTGTCAGATACGCAGTATTTT. Amino acids: CASKAGLAGVSDTQYF.

This clone was seen a single time. This sequence joins TRBV10-3 and TRBJ2-2; 9 bases match TRBD1. CDR3 size: 16 residues. The germline V gene has CDR1 ENHRY and CDR2 SYGVKD. The V and J ends lost 0 bases and 3 bases, in that order; junction bases with no gene match: 2. CDR3 in DNA: TGTGCCATCAGTGAGTCCCGGACAGGGGACACCGGGGAGCTGTTTTTT. It specifies CAISESRTGDTGELFF.

The chain has TRBV20-1 and TRBJ1-2; D is uncertain. CDR3 size: 11 residues. Between the trimmed V and J ends, which lost 5 bases and 4 bases, there was a span of 8 bases. The germline CDR1 and CDR2 sequences are DFQATT and SNEGSKA (reference sequence). CDR3 protein: CSAPNTYGYTF. The CDR3 DNA follows: TGCAGTGCTCCCAACACCTATGGCTACACCTTC.

This clone was recorded a few times. The chain couples TRBV7-9 to TRBJ1-4; D is uncertain. V was cut by 3 bases and J by 0 bases, with 11 bases left in between. The germline CDR1 and CDR2 sequences are SEHNR and FQNEAQ (reference sequence). The CDR3 is made up of 16 amino acids. The CDR3 sequence is CASSFLGVTTNEKLFF. The CDR3 coding sequence is TGTGCCAGCAGCTTTTTAGGAGTTACAACTAATGAAAAACTGTTTTTT.

A single count supports this clone. This chain connects TRBV18 to TRBJ2-2; 13 bases line up with TRBD2. The CDR3 spans 19 residues. CDR1 and CDR2 from the germline V gene are KGHSH and LQKENI. The V and J ends lost 6 bases and 5 bases, in that order; junction bases with no gene match: 15. The CDR3 bases are TGTGCCAGCTCTCAAGTCGAGACTAGCGGGAGGTCGGGGACCGGGGAGCTGTTTTTT. This translates into CASSQVETSGRSGTGELFF.

J is TRBJ2-7 and V is TRBV6-6; D is unresolved. The CDR3 totals 12 residues. With 0 bases removed from V and 3 bases from J, the gap between germline ends came to 3 bases. Germline CDR1 and CDR2: MNHNY and SVGAGI (reference sequence). DNA of the CDR3: TGTGCCAGCAGTTACTCCATCTACGAGCAGTACTTC. This encodes CASSYSIYEQYF.

The J gene is TRBJ1-5, the V gene TRBV28, with 10 positions matching TRBD1. The V gene end was trimmed by 5 bases and the J gene end by 9 bases; junction bases not matched to a gene: 10. Per germline, CDR1 MDHEN and CDR2 SYDVKM. The CDR3 extends over 15 amino acids. The CDR3 nucleotides read TGTGCCAGCAGTACCGGGACAGGGGCCCTACTGCCCCAGCATTTT. It codes for CASSTGTGALLPQHF.

The chain recombines TRBV9 with TRBJ2-7; no clear D. This CDR3 spans 14 amino acids. Per germline, CDR1 SGDLS and CDR2 YYNGEE. Trimming stripped 0 bases from V and 1 base from J, with 8 bases between. In nucleotides, the CDR3 is TGTGCCAGCAGCGTAGATCTACAGTCCTACGAGCAGTACTTC. Amino acids: CASSVDLQSYEQYF.

This chain links TRBV6-5 with TRBJ2-2; D perhaps matches TRBD1 (5 bases). The ends were cut back, 6 bases at V and 1 base at J, with 9 bases in the middle. CDR1 and CDR2 from the germline V gene are MNHEY and SVGAGI. The CDR3 runs 14 residues. The CDR3: CASRSRVNTGELFF. CDR3 DNA: TGTGCCAGCAGGAGCAGGGTGAACACCGGGGAGCTGTTTTTT.

The chain combines TRBV28 with TRBJ1-1; D perhaps matches TRBD1 (5 bases). This CDR3 is 14 amino acids long. V dropped 6 bases and J dropped 1 base, with 12 bases sitting between them. Germline V gives CDR1 MDHEN, CDR2 SYDVKM. The CDR3 DNA reads TGTGCCAGCAGCCTAAATCAGGGGAACACTGAAGCTTTCTTT. It yields the protein CASSLNQGNTEAFF.

CDR3 protein: CATSDPRSVPDTQYF. The CDR3 nucleotides read TGTGCCACCAGCGATCCCCGGTCGGTCCCAGATACGCAGTATTTT. The J gene is TRBJ2-3, the V gene TRBV24-1; D gene ambiguous. This CDR3 has 15 residues. The germline gives CDR1 KGHDR, CDR2 SFDVKD. V was shortened by 7 bases and J by 4 bases, with 17 bases between the two germline ends.

Here the CDR3 DNA reads TGTGCCATCAGTGAGGGACAGGAGGAAGCTTTCTTT. The encoded protein is CAISEGQEEAFF. This chain joins TRBV10-3 and TRBJ1-1; 7 bases align to TRBD1. The junction had 2 bases not matched to a gene; V was cut back by 2 bases and J by 8 bases. The CDR3 is 12 amino acids. Germline lookup yields CDR1 ENHRY and CDR2 SYGVKD.

The rearrangement joins TRBV2 to TRBJ1-1, with D maybe TRBD1 (5 bases). V shed 2 bases and J shed 4 bases, with 11 bases lying between them. Germline V gene data show CDR1 as SNHLY and CDR2 as FYNNEI. The CDR3 has 14 amino acids. CDR3 region: CASSEPGRGTEAFF. The CDR3, as DNA: TGTGCCAGCAGTGAACCAGGGAGGGGCACTGAAGCTTTCTTT.

The sample holds a few counts of this clone. The CDR3 nucleotides read TGTGCCACCTCCCAGGGGGGACGGGAAAATGAAAAACTGTTTTTT. The encoded protein is CATSQGGRENEKLFF. The V and J genes are TRBV15 and TRBJ1-4; 7 bases map to TRBD1. Germline-derived CDR1 and CDR2 are LNHNV and YYDKDF (reference sequence). The V segment lost 8 bases and the J segment 5 bases; nucleotides outside the gene matches: 11. The CDR3 is 15 amino acids.

V and J are TRBV4-1 and TRBJ1-1; possible D gene TRBD1, 5 bases. The CDR3 totals 14 residues. Germline values: CDR1 MGHRA, CDR2 YSYEKL. The V end was cut by 2 bases, the J end by 4 bases, with 11 bases between. The CDR3 here is CASSQTGVGTEAFF. CDR3 DNA sequence: TGCGCCAGCAGCCAAACAGGAGTGGGCACTGAAGCTTTCTTT.

The chain carries TRBV10-3 and TRBJ1-2, with D tentatively TRBD1 (5 bases). Germline CDR1 ENHRY, CDR2 SYGVKD. CDR3 length equals 14 residues. V was cut by 6 bases and J by 4 bases, with 15 bases left in between. The CDR3 coding sequence is TGTGCCATCAGAGTGGGACGGGAGGGCTATGGCTACACCTTC. Its protein product is CAIRVGREGYGYTF.

The gene calls are TRBV7-9 and TRBJ2-7; TRBD2 might be the D (5 bases). The germline V gene encodes CDR1 SEHNR and CDR2 FQNEAQ (reference sequence). Trimming cost V 1 base and J 2 bases, with 12 bases left between them. The CDR3 sequence is 15 residues long. CDR3 amino acids: CASSLGLSHAYEQYF. In DNA form, the CDR3 reads TGTGCCAGCAGCTTAGGACTAAGCCACGCCTACGAGCAGTACTTC.

This clone has just a few counts. The chain uses TRBV5-8 and TRBJ1-5; 11 bases align to TRBD1. Germline lookup yields CDR1 SGHTS and CDR2 YDEGEE. The V gene end was trimmed by 4 bases and the J gene end by 1 base; junction bases not matched to a gene: 4. This CDR3 is built from 16 residues. The CDR3 is CASSPRTGGSNQPQHF. Here the CDR3 DNA reads TGTGCCAGCAGCCCTAGGACAGGGGGCAGCAATCAGCCCCAGCATTTT.

The chain joins TRBV15 to TRBJ2-7, with TRBD2 matching 9 bases. CDR1 and CDR2 from the germline V gene are LNHNV and YYDKDF (reference sequence). CDR3 length: 15 residues. Trimming cost V 1 base and J 3 bases; bases outside gene matches: 4. This CDR3 reads CATSRGTSENYEQYF. The CDR3, as DNA: TGTGCCACCAGCAGAGGGACTAGCGAAAACTACGAGCAGTACTTC.

DNA for the CDR3: TGTGCCAGCAGCAAGGGACAGGGTGAAGAAAAACTGTTTTTT. It codes for CASSKGQGEEKLFF. V usage is TRBV6-5 and J usage is TRBJ1-4; 9 nucleotides line up with TRBD1. V shed 6 bases, J shed 8 bases, and the junction held 7 bases outside the gene matches. Germline CDR1 MNHEY, CDR2 SVGAGI. There are 14 residues in the CDR3.

This clone has more than one count but fewer than ten. The chain combines TRBV7-2 with TRBJ1-3; 9 bases line up with TRBD1. The germline gives CDR1 SGHTA, CDR2 FQGNSA. The length of the CDR3 is 17 residues. The V and J ends lost 3 bases and 0 bases, in that order; junction bases with no gene match: 6. DNA of the CDR3: TGTGCCAGCAGCTTGGGGACAGGGAGCAACTCTGGAAACACCATATATTTT. Protein sequence: CASSLGTGSNSGNTIYF. The full variable domain, its missing parts supplied by reference TRBV7-2 and TRBJ1-3, is GAGVSQSPSNKVTEKGKDVELRCDPISGHTALYWYRQSLGQGLEFLIYFQGNSAPDKSGLPSDRFSAERTGGSVSTLTIQRTQQEDSAVYLCASSLGTGSNSGNTIYFGEGSWLTVV.

This sequence joins TRBV28 and TRBJ1-1; no reliable D call. CDR1 and CDR2 from the germline V gene are MDHEN and SYDVKM. Trimming cost V 3 bases and J 4 bases, with 12 bases left between them. The CDR3 is made up of 14 amino acids. The CDR3 nucleotides are TGTGCCAGCAGTTTTCCCCCCCGGGGCACTGAAGCTTTCTTT. Amino acids: CASSFPPRGTEAFF. The full variable domain, in which reference TRBV28 and TRBJ1-1 provide the parts outside the CDR3, is DVKVTQSSRYLVKRTGEKVFLECVQDMDHENMFWYRQDPGLGLRLIYFSYDVKMKEKGDIPEGYSVSREKKERFSLILESASTNQTSMYLCASSFPPRGTEAFFGQGTRLTVV.

CDR3 nucleotide sequence: TGTGCCAGCAGCTCAGACAGGGGAGTTATTTATGGCTACACCTTC. Translating it yields CASSSDRGVIYGYTF. This chain joins TRBV5-4 and TRBJ1-2; 8 nucleotides align to TRBD1. With 3 bases clipped from V and 5 bases from J, the junction kept 9 bases outside the gene matches. The CDR3 has 15 residues. The germline gives CDR1 SGHNT, CDR2 YYREEE (reference sequence).

The genes are TRBV27 and TRBJ2-7; TRBD1 matches at 7 bases. V was clipped by 4 bases and J by 0 bases; unmatched bases: 6. CDR1 is MNHEY, CDR2 SMNVEV, per germline (reference sequence). There are 15 residues in the CDR3. The CDR3 DNA follows: TGTGCCAGCAGTTCGTTCGGGACAGACTCCTACGAGCAGTACTTC. It yields the protein CASSSFGTDSYEQYF.

The chain couples TRBV24-1 to TRBJ2-1; TRBD2 matches 12 bases. Germline CDR1 is KGHDR and CDR2 is SFDVKD. The CDR3 has 16 amino acids. V shed 6 bases and J 6 bases; nucleotides not matched to a gene: 8. The CDR3 loop is CATSPIGTSGFNEQFF. The CDR3 coding sequence is TGTGCCACCAGTCCCATTGGGACTAGCGGGTTCAATGAGCAGTTCTTC.